This TCR beta chain appears in the sequencing data of a study of CD8+CD57+ T cells in acquired aplastic anemia. Study-level information: When averaged, DNA from sorted CD4+ and CD8+ cells came to around 3.4 ug. Study-wide results and caveats: CD8+ Simpson's diversity showed no significant patient-control difference. The same twenty-nine CD8+ CDR3 sequences occurred in patients and in controls.

CDR1 and CDR2 (germline): SGHRS, YFSETQ. The ends were cut back, 0 bases at V and 5 bases at J, with 11 bases in the middle. The CDR3 runs 14 residues. This clonotype was found many times. Its matching antigen is unknown. Genomic DNA, the template, was used for profiling of the TCR beta VDJ and CDR3. MiXCR, run by TCRdb on the reads, gives a single entry per CDR3 protein. Found here are approximately 190,000 distinct CDR3 sequences, roughly half of them singletons; the top ten hold around 8.8%. All patients picked for sequencing had shown, by flow cytometry, an expansion of CD8+CD57+ cells. Untreated patients provided the blood samples, with no therapy given before sampling.

This TCR was recovered from a human donor with aplastic anemia. The chain recombines TRBV5-1 with TRBJ1-1; D remains unclear. Sequencing was performed on sorted CD4+, CD8+, or CD8+CD57+ T cells (not recorded which) from PBMCs. The CDR3 nucleotides read TGCGCCAGCAGCTTGGACGGCGTATGGACTGAAGCTTTCTTT. This translates into CASSLDGVWTEAFF.